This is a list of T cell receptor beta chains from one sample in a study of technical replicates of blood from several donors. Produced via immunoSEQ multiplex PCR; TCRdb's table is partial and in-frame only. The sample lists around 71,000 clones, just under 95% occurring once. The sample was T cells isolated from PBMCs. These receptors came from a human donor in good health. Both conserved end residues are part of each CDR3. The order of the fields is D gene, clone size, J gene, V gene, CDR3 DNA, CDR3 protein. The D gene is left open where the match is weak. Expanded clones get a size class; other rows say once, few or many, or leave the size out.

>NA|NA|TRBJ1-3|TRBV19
TGTGCCAGTAGGAAGGACAATACGGACACCATATATTTT
CASRKDNTDTIYF
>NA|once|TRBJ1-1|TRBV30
TGTGCCTGGACCAAAACAGGGTTTGAAGCTTTCTTT
CAWTKTGFEAFF
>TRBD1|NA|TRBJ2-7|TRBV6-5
TGTGCCAGCAGCGACAGGGGGCGGCTTGGCTACGAGCAGTACTTC
CASSDRGRLGYEQYF
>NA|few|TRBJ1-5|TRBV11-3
TGTGCCAGCAGCCTTAGTAGCAATCAGCCCCAGCATTTT
CASSLSSNQPQHF
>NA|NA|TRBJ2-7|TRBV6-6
TGTGCCAGCAGTTACAGCTCAGGCCAAGCCTACGAGCAGTACTTC
CASSYSSGQAYEQYF
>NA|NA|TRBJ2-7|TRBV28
TGTGCCAGCACGATAGGGGCCTCCTACGAGCAGTACTTC
CASTIGASYEQYF
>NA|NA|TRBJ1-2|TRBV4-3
TGCGCCAGCAGCCCAGGCGGGGGCTATGGCTACACCTTC
CASSPGGGYGYTF
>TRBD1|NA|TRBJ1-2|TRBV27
TGTGCCAGCAGTTTATGGGGCAGGGGGCCTTATGGCTACACCTTC
CASSLWGRGPYGYTF
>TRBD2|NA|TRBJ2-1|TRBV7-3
TGTGCCAGCAGCTTAAATTGGTTAGCGGGAGGACGCCGGCAGTTCTTC
CASSLNWLAGGRRQFF
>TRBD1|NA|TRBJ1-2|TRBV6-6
TGTGCCAGCAGTGAGGGGACAGGGGGCAGTGGCTACACCTTC
CASSEGTGGSGYTF
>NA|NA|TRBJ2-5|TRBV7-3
TGTGCCAGCAGCTTAGGCCCCCAAGAGACCCAGTACTTC
CASSLGPQETQYF
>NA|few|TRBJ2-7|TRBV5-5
TGTGCCAGCAGCTTGACCGGTTCCTACGAGCAGTACTTC
CASSLTGSYEQYF
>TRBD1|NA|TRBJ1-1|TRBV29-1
TGCAGCGGGACGGACAGGGGGACTGAAGCTTTCTTT
CSGTDRGTEAFF
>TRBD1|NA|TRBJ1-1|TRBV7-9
TGTGCCAGCAGCTTAGGAAGGACAGGGGAAGACACTGAAGCTTTCTTT
CASSLGRTGEDTEAFF
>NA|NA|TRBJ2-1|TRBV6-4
TGTGCCAGCAGTTACCGCCCACAGGGAATCTATGAGCAGTTCTTC
CASSYRPQGIYEQFF
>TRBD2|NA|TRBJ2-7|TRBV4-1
TGCGCCAGCAGCCTAGCGGGGGCCTACGAGCAGTACTTC
CASSLAGAYEQYF
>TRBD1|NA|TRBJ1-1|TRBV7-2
TGTGCCAGCAGTCCCAACCAGGGGGACGCGAACACTGAAGCTTTCTTT
CASSPNQGDANTEAFF
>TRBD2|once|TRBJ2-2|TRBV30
TGTGCCTGGAGTCCTTACAAGGGACTAGCGGGGGCGAACTACACCGGGGAGCTGTTTTTT
CAWSPYKGLAGANYTGELFF
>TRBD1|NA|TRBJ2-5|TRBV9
TGTGCCAGCAGCGTAGGGGACAGGGTCCAAGAGACCCAGTACTTC
CASSVGDRVQETQYF
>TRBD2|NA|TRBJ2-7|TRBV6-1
TGTGCCAGCAGTGAAAGCGGGGTCAGGGAGGTATCCTACGAGCAGTACTTC
CASSESGVREVSYEQYF
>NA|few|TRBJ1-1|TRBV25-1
TGTGCCAGCAGTGAATGGGGTGACAGTGAAGCTTTCTTT
CASSEWGDSEAFF
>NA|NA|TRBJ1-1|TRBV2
TGTGCCAGCAGACTAACTCCCGAGCGCGCTTTCTTT
CASRLTPERAFF
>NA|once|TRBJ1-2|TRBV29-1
TGCAGCGTTGAAAGGGGGTCGGGCTACACCTTC
CSVERGSGYTF
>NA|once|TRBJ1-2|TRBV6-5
TGTGCCAGCACCGGGGGACGGAACTATGGCTACACCTTC
CASTGGRNYGYTF
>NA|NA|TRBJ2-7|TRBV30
TGTGCCTGGAGTGTTGGTCCGGGATCCTACGAGCAGTACTTC
CAWSVGPGSYEQYF
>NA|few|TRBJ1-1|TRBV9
TGTGCCAGCAGCGTATCCGCAGGGTACACTGAAGCTTTCTTT
CASSVSAGYTEAFF
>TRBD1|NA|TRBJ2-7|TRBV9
TGTGCCAGCAGCCTAGGACAGGGAGCCTACGAGCAGTACTTC
CASSLGQGAYEQYF
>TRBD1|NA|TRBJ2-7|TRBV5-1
TGCGCCAGCAGCTTGGGTACCGGGACAGGGAACTCCTACGAGCAGTACTTC
CASSLGTGTGNSYEQYF
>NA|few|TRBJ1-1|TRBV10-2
TGCGCCAGCAGTGTCGGGGAGGGGAACACTGAAGCTTTCTTT
CASSVGEGNTEAFF
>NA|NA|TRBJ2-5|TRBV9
TGTGCCAGCAGCGTAGACATACAAGAGACCCAGTACTTC
CASSVDIQETQYF
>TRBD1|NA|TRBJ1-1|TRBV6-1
TGTGCCAGCAGTGAAAACAGGGGAACTATAGAAGCTTTCTTT
CASSENRGTIEAFF
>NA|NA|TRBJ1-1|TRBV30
TGTGCCTGGAGTGGAGATACTGAAGCTTTCTTT
CAWSGDTEAFF
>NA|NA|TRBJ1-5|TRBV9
TGTGCCAGCAGCGTAGGGGCAGATAGCAATCAGCCCCAGCATTTT
CASSVGADSNQPQHF
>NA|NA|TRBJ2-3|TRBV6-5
TGTGCCAGCAGTCGTAGCGGTCTCAGCACAGATACGCAGTATTTT
CASSRSGLSTDTQYF
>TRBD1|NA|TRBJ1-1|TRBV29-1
TGCAGCGTTGAAGTACAGGGGGCCCAAACTGAAGCTTTCTTT
CSVEVQGAQTEAFF
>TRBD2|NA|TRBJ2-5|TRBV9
TGTGCCAGCAGCAATAGCGGGGAGCCGGGAATGGGAACCCAGTACTTC
CASSNSGEPGMGTQYF
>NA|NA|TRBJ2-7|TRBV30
TGTGCCTGGAGTGTATATTACGGGAAAAAGTACTTC
CAWSVYYGKKYF
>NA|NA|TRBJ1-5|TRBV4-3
TGCGCCAGCAGCCAAAGGGGAAGCAATCAGCCCCAGCATTTT
CASSQRGSNQPQHF
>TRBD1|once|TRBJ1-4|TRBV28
TGTGCCAGCAGCTGGGACAGGGGTTCGACTAATGAAAAACTGTTTTTT
CASSWDRGSTNEKLFF
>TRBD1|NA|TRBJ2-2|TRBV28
TGTGCCAGCACCTGGGACAGGGAATTGACCGGGGAGCTGTTTTTT
CASTWDRELTGELFF
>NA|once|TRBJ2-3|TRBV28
TGTGCCAGCAGTTTGGACACATATACGCAGTATTTT
CASSLDTYTQYF
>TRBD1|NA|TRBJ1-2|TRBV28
TGTGCCAGCAGTTTTAATACGGGACAGGGTATCTACACCTTC
CASSFNTGQGIYTF
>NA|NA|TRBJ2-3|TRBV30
TGTGCCTGGAGTGTAAAGCCAGATACGCAGTATTTT
CAWSVKPDTQYF
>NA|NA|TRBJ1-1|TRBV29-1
TGCAGCGCCTCTCAGGACACTGAAGCTTTCTTT
CSASQDTEAFF
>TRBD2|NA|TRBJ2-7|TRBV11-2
TGTGCCAGCAGCCCCGGGACTAGCTACGAGCAGTACTTC
CASSPGTSYEQYF
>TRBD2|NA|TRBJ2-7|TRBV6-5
TGTGCCAGCAGTTCCTCCGGGCTAGCGGGATACTACGAGCAGTACTTC
CASSSSGLAGYYEQYF
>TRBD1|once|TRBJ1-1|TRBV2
TGTGCCGGCCGAAATGACAGGGGGTATAAGGACACTGAAGCTTTCTTT
CAGRNDRGYKDTEAFF
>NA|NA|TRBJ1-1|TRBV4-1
TGCGCCAGCAGCCTACTAGATCCCAGGGGAAGGACTGAAGCTTTCTTT
CASSLLDPRGRTEAFF
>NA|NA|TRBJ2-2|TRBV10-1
TGCGCCAGCAGTGCCAGGGTCGCCGGGGAGCTGTTTTTT
CASSARVAGELFF
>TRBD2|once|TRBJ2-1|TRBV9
TGTGCCAGCAGCGTGTTTAGCGGGCTGTCCTACAATGAGCAGTTCTTC
CASSVFSGLSYNEQFF